This TCR beta chain was obtained from a study of blood T cell repertoires in COVID-19. As for the study in general: Acute and convalescent COVID-19 specimens originated in the United States, Italy and Spain. The cDNA or gDNA used as material had been derived from T cells, B-cell-depleted T cells, or PBMCs.

Some clones are missing from TCRdb's copy, which holds only in-frame ones; the method was immunoSEQ multiplex PCR. Of about 180,000 clones listed, over 75% are singletons. Unmatched junction bases numbered 4, after V lost 3 bases and J lost 3 bases. CDR1 is SGHTA, CDR2 FQGNSA, per germline. This CDR3 is 14 amino acids long. The clonotype comes from a man aged 65 to 79 with active or convalescent COVID-19. Material: peripheral blood. The rearrangement uses TRBV7-2 and TRBJ2-7, with 8 bases identical to TRBD1. The CDR3 DNA sequence: TGTGCCAGCAGCTTCAACAGGGGGAACTACGAGCAGTACTTC. This gives the protein CASSFNRGNYEQYF.